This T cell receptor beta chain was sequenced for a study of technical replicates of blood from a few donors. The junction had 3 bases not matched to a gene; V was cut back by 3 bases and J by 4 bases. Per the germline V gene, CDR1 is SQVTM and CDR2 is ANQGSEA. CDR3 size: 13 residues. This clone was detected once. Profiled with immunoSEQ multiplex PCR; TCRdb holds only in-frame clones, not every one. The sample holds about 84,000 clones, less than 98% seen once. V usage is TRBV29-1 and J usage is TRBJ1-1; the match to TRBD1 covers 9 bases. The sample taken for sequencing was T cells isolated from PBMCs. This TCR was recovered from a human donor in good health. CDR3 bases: TGCAGCGTTGATCAGGACAGGGGCACTGAAGCTTTCTTT. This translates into CSVDQDRGTEAFF.